This T cell receptor (beta chain) was captured by sequencing in a study of read filtering for tumor transcriptome and immune sequencing. In the study overall: DNase treatment preceded whole-transcriptome library preparation. Overall study findings and caveats: Correlation between methods rose after single-read clonotypes were removed. Sorted CD138-negative bone marrow cells were not purified T cells.

Per the germline V gene, CDR1 is SGHKS and CDR2 is YYEKEE (reference sequence). This CDR3 comprises 13 residues. Trimming removed 9 bases from V and 6 bases from J, with 17 bases in between. This library used roughly 400 ng RNA and molecular barcoded adaptors spanning alpha/delta and beta/gamma chains. TCRdb re-derived calls from the reads in MiXCR, one entry per CDR3 protein. Among 100,000 to 150,000 distinct CDR3 sequences listed, roughly 13% were seen once. This clonotype appeared many times. Its matching antigen is unknown. The chain links TRBV5-5 to TRBJ2-3; no clear D gene. Material for sequencing was a population of CD138-negative cells sorted from bone marrow. The clonotype was recovered from a donor aged 40 or over with multiple myeloma. DNA for the CDR3: TGTGCCACCTATGCAAGGCCTGGGGATACGCAGTATTTT. Translation: CATYARPGDTQYF.